A selection of T cell receptor beta chains follows, all from one sample in a study of T cell responses to AZD1222 COVID-19 vaccine. The protocol was immunoSEQ multiplex PCR, while the TCRdb copy is restricted to in-frame clones and leaves out a portion. The top ten hold approximately 6.3% of the sample, which has 150,000 to 200,000 clones, 90% seen once. Source: peripheral blood, taken 28 days after the second AZD1222 dose. The origin of the receptors is an adult who received the AZD1222 COVID-19 vaccine. Both conserved end residues are part of each CDR3. A D gene is named only where the DNA matches it firmly. Size is omitted from some rows. Given values are once, few, many or a class for expanded clones.

D: NA
size: NA
V: TRBV28
J: TRBJ1-5
DNA: TGTGCCAGCAGTTTTCAGATTAGCAATCAGCCCCAGCATTTT
CDR3: CASSFQISNQPQHF

D: NA
size: NA
V: TRBV7-2
J: TRBJ1-5
DNA: TGTGCCAGCAGCTTTACAAGCCTTCAGCCCCAGCATTTT
CDR3: CASSFTSLQPQHF

D: NA
size: NA
V: TRBV30
J: TRBJ1-2
DNA: TGTGCCTGGAGTGGGGGCAGGGGTAAAGAGGGCTACACCTTC
CDR3: CAWSGGRGKEGYTF

D: TRBD2
size: NA
V: TRBV9
J: TRBJ2-1
DNA: TGTGCCAGCAGCCCGATGGGACTAGCGGGAAGTAATGAGCAGTTCTTC
CDR3: CASSPMGLAGSNEQFF

D: NA
size: once
V: TRBV5-1
J: TRBJ2-3
DNA: TGCGCCAGCAGCTTTTCGGCAGGTAGCACAGATACGCAGTATTTT
CDR3: CASSFSAGSTDTQYF

D: NA
size: NA
V: TRBV2
J: TRBJ1-2
DNA: TGTGCCAGCAGTGGCAGAGCAGCCTATGGCTACACCTTC
CDR3: CASSGRAAYGYTF

D: NA
size: NA
V: TRBV28
J: TRBJ1-5
DNA: TGTGCCAGCAGTGGGTTGAGCGATCAGCCCCAGCATTTT
CDR3: CASSGLSDQPQHF

D: NA
size: NA
V: TRBV9
J: TRBJ2-1
DNA: TGTGCCAGCAGCGTAGGGGGCGGGACGCACCTTGGGCAGTTCTTC
CDR3: CASSVGGGTHLGQFF

D: TRBD1
size: NA
V: TRBV4-1
J: TRBJ1-2
DNA: TGCGCCAGCAGCCCTCACGGGCAGGGGGGTTCGGGCTACACCTTC
CDR3: CASSPHGQGGSGYTF

D: NA
size: NA
V: TRBV30
J: TRBJ2-5
DNA: TGTGCCTGGAGTTGGGGATTCCAAGAGACCCAGTACTTC
CDR3: CAWSWGFQETQYF

D: NA
size: NA
V: TRBV30
J: TRBJ1-1
DNA: TGTGCCTGGAGTGGAATTGGGGACACTGAAGCTTTCTTT
CDR3: CAWSGIGDTEAFF

D: NA
size: NA
V: TRBV7-8
J: TRBJ2-7
DNA: TGTGCCAGCAGCTTATTTTACACCGCGGGGGAGCAGTACTTC
CDR3: CASSLFYTAGEQYF

D: NA
size: NA
V: TRBV6-4
J: TRBJ2-7
DNA: TGTGCCAGCGGAACAGGGATCTCCTACGAGCAGTACTTC
CDR3: CASGTGISYEQYF

D: TRBD2
size: once
V: TRBV6-4
J: TRBJ2-3
DNA: TGTGCCAGCAGTGCCGAAGCGGGGGGCCCTACAGATACGCAGTATTTT
CDR3: CASSAEAGGPTDTQYF

D: TRBD1
size: NA
V: TRBV28
J: TRBJ1-3
DNA: TGTGCCAGCAGTTCTGAAACAGGGGGACTAGGAAACACCATATATTTT
CDR3: CASSSETGGLGNTIYF

D: NA
size: once
V: TRBV5-1
J: TRBJ1-1
DNA: TGCGCCAGCAGCTTGGCCAATGGGAACACTGAAGCTTTCTTT
CDR3: CASSLANGNTEAFF

D: NA
size: NA
V: TRBV19
J: TRBJ1-5
DNA: TGTGCCAGTAGTATAGCCGATTTGGAGGGAGGAAGCACCCAGCATTTT
CDR3: CASSIADLEGGSTQHF

D: TRBD1
size: NA
V: TRBV27
J: TRBJ1-6
DNA: TGTGCCAGCAGTCTAGGGGTACAGGGGGTTAATTCACCCCTCCACTTT
CDR3: CASSLGVQGVNSPLHF

D: NA
size: NA
V: TRBV30
J: TRBJ2-7
DNA: TGTGCCGGGGGGGGGCAGAGTCGGCCCTACGAGCAGTACTTC
CDR3: CAGGGQSRPYEQYF

D: TRBD2
size: NA
V: TRBV3-1/TRBV3-2
J: TRBJ2-7
DNA: TGTGCCAGCCGACCTACGCGGGGGGCCCACGAGCAGTACTTC
CDR3: CASRPTRGAHEQYF

D: NA
size: NA
V: TRBV5-1
J: TRBJ1-4
DNA: TGCGCCAGCAGCTTGAACACCTTAACTTACGAAAAACTGTTTTTT
CDR3: CASSLNTLTYEKLFF

D: NA
size: NA
V: TRBV28
J: TRBJ1-2
DNA: TGTGCCAGCACAGGGTGGGTCTATGGCTACACCTTC
CDR3: CASTGWVYGYTF

D: NA
size: NA
V: TRBV6-5
J: TRBJ2-6
DNA: TGTGCCAGCAGCGCCGACATTTCTGGGGCCAACGTCCTGACTTTC
CDR3: CASSADISGANVLTF

D: NA
size: NA
V: TRBV3-1/TRBV3-2
J: TRBJ1-5
DNA: TGTGCCAGCAGCCAAGGAACCGGGTCTTACCAGCCCCAGCATTTT
CDR3: CASSQGTGSYQPQHF

D: TRBD2
size: NA
V: TRBV5-1
J: TRBJ2-7
DNA: TGCGCCAGCAGCTTGGTGGCTAGCGGGAGGGATTCCTACGAGCAGTACTTC
CDR3: CASSLVASGRDSYEQYF

D: TRBD2
size: few
V: TRBV9
J: TRBJ2-3
DNA: TGTGCCAGCAGCGCGGGACTAGGAGATACGCAGTATTTT
CDR3: CASSAGLGDTQYF

D: NA
size: NA
V: TRBV28
J: TRBJ1-5
DNA: TGTGCCAGCAGTTCTTCCGGGAGGAGAGGAGGCAATCAGCCCCAGCATTTT
CDR3: CASSSSGRRGGNQPQHF

D: TRBD2
size: NA
V: TRBV7-9
J: TRBJ2-7
DNA: TGTGCCAGCAGCTTAGAGGCGGGAGACCACTACGAGCAGTACTTC
CDR3: CASSLEAGDHYEQYF

D: NA
size: NA
V: TRBV9
J: TRBJ1-5
DNA: TGTGCCAGCAGCGTCGGACCGGGGACGGATCAGCCCCAGCATTTT
CDR3: CASSVGPGTDQPQHF

D: TRBD2
size: once
V: TRBV6-2/TRBV6-3
J: TRBJ2-7
DNA: TGTGCCAGCAGTCGCGGGACTAGCGGGGTCAAATACTACGAGCAGTACTTC
CDR3: CASSRGTSGVKYYEQYF

D: NA
size: NA
V: TRBV21-1
J: TRBJ2-5
DNA: TGTGCCAGCAGATTGGAGACCCAGTACTTC
CDR3: CASRLETQYF

D: TRBD2
size: NA
V: TRBV7-3
J: TRBJ2-3
DNA: TGTGCCAGCAGCGGTACTAGCGACACAGATACGCAGTATTTT
CDR3: CASSGTSDTDTQYF

D: NA
size: NA
V: TRBV6-5
J: TRBJ2-7
DNA: TGTGCCAGCAGTTACTCGACCGGGAGTTTCAACGAGCAGTACTTC
CDR3: CASSYSTGSFNEQYF

D: NA
size: few
V: TRBV18
J: TRBJ2-7
DNA: TGTGCCAGCTCACCACCTGGGGGTGGAACCTACGAGCAGTACTTC
CDR3: CASSPPGGGTYEQYF

D: TRBD1
size: NA
V: TRBV28
J: TRBJ2-2
DNA: TGTGCCAGCAGTCCTCTCCTTTCGGGACAGGGGGCAGCCGGGGAGCTGTTTTTT
CDR3: CASSPLLSGQGAAGELFF

D: NA
size: NA
V: TRBV9
J: TRBJ2-1
DNA: TGTGCCAGCACCGGCCGGGAGCAGTTCTTC
CDR3: CASTGREQFF

D: NA
size: NA
V: TRBV11-3
J: TRBJ2-7
DNA: TGTGCCAGCAGCTTAACAGGGAGCTCCTACGAGCAGTACTTC
CDR3: CASSLTGSSYEQYF

D: NA
size: NA
V: TRBV7-9
J: TRBJ1-2
DNA: TGTGCCAGCAGCTTTGCAGGCTCATATGGCTACACCTTC
CDR3: CASSFAGSYGYTF

D: TRBD1
size: NA
V: TRBV6-6
J: TRBJ1-2
DNA: TGTGCCAGCACCGGACAGGCCTCTTCCTATGGCTACACCTTC
CDR3: CASTGQASSYGYTF

D: NA
size: NA
V: TRBV28
J: TRBJ1-5
DNA: TGTGCCAGCAGTCATATACGCCACCAGCATTTT
CDR3: CASSHIRHQHF

D: NA
size: NA
V: TRBV18
J: TRBJ1-1
DNA: TGTGCCAGCTCACCAGGGCGGGGACTGAACACTGAAGCTTTCTTT
CDR3: CASSPGRGLNTEAFF

D: TRBD2
size: NA
V: TRBV28
J: TRBJ2-7
DNA: TGTGCCAGCAGTTTTGAGGGTAGCGGGAGGCTTAACGAGCAGTACTTC
CDR3: CASSFEGSGRLNEQYF

D: TRBD1
size: NA
V: TRBV19
J: TRBJ2-5
DNA: TGTGCCAGTAGTTGGAACACAGCTGGGACAGGGGGCACCCAGTACTTC
CDR3: CASSWNTAGTGGTQYF

D: TRBD1
size: NA
V: TRBV6-1
J: TRBJ1-2
DNA: TGTGCCAGCAGTGTACGACAGGGAATAACTAACTATGGCTACACCTTC
CDR3: CASSVRQGITNYGYTF

D: TRBD1
size: NA
V: TRBV5-1
J: TRBJ2-3
DNA: TGCGCCAGCAGCTTGGTTTCCGGGACAGGGGTCGATACGCAGTATTTT
CDR3: CASSLVSGTGVDTQYF

D: TRBD2
size: few
V: TRBV7-2
J: TRBJ2-3
DNA: TGTGCCAGCAGCTTAGCATTAACTAGCGATACTGCAGATACGCAGTATTTT
CDR3: CASSLALTSDTADTQYF

D: NA
size: NA
V: TRBV19
J: TRBJ1-2
DNA: TGTGCCAGTAGTATTCGGGGGCCCCCTGTTGGCTACACCTTC
CDR3: CASSIRGPPVGYTF

D: NA
size: NA
V: TRBV27
J: TRBJ2-2
DNA: TGTGCCAGCAGAATCGGCAGCAAAAACACCGGGGAGCTGTTTTTT
CDR3: CASRIGSKNTGELFF

D: TRBD2
size: many
V: TRBV4-1
J: TRBJ2-2
DNA: TGCGCCAGCAGCCAACCCGGACTAGCGGGAGGGCGAGGCACCGGGGAGCTGTTTTTT
CDR3: CASSQPGLAGGRGTGELFF

D: TRBD1
size: NA
V: TRBV2
J: TRBJ1-2
DNA: TGTGCCAGCAGCAAGACGACAGGGGGCGGCTATGGCTACACCTTC
CDR3: CASSKTTGGGYGYTF

D: NA
size: few
V: TRBV7-3
J: TRBJ1-1
DNA: TGTGCCAGCAGCAGTTATACAGGGAGAACTGAAGCTTTCTTT
CDR3: CASSSYTGRTEAFF

D: NA
size: NA
V: TRBV2
J: TRBJ1-5
DNA: TGTGCCAGCGGGGCGGACGGGGGCAATCAGCCCCAGCATTTT
CDR3: CASGADGGNQPQHF

D: NA
size: NA
V: TRBV4-1
J: TRBJ1-5
DNA: TGCGCCAGCAGCCAAGATCGGGGGACAAGGGGAAATCAGCCCCAGCATTTT
CDR3: CASSQDRGTRGNQPQHF